This TCR beta chain was documented in a study of shared clonotypes between healthy human individuals. In the study overall: Used for every donor were three CD4 naive, three CD4 memory, two CD8 naive and one CD8 memory plate.

This CDR3 comprises 15 residues. Germline V gives CDR1 SEHNR, CDR2 FQNEAQ (reference sequence). V lost 4 bases and J lost 4; bases outside the gene matches: 6. Selected positively for CCR7 and CD45RO-negative, naive CD8 cells excluded terminally differentiated effector memory CD45RA+ cells. Donors were healthy HIV-negative adults without recent acute infections or vaccinations. Sorted-subset replicate PCRs used 150 to 200 ng of genomic DNA. This amount corresponded to 30,000 to 35,000 T cell genomes. As processed by the authors: In the immunoSEQ data, sequences were junction-only and lacked quality scores, so filtering differed. Clones were sequenced by immunoSEQ multiplex PCR, and TCRdb holds only the in-frame ones, with some missing. V and J calls and clone size are given by that table; D and trimming were obtained from the DNA. The data contain around 600,000 clones, approximately 96% of them singletons.

This rearrangement joins TRBV7-9 to TRBJ2-1, with 8 bases matching TRBD2. Sequences were obtained from naive CD8+ T cells sorted from blood. This TCR was recovered from a woman in her 30s in good health. CDR3 residues: CASSSAVAGYNEQFF. In DNA, the CDR3 is TGTGCCAGCAGCTCCGCAGTAGCGGGGTACAATGAGCAGTTCTTC.